These T cell receptor beta chains were read from a single sample in a study of regulatory T cells in long-lasting Graves disease. One entry per CDR3 protein results from TCRdb running MiXCR on the multiplex PCR reads. This sample has approximately 230,000 distinct CDR3 sequences; approximately 20% occur once, and the top ten carry 22%. Sequenced material: peripheral blood mononuclear cells (PBMCs), taken at new diagnosis, from a patient treated with antithyroid drugs. Receptors originate from a female donor with Graves disease. Each CDR3 is given with its conserved first and last residue. Each record gives: D gene, clone size, J gene, V gene, CDR3 DNA, CDR3 protein. D genes are given only for firm matches. Size is stated for part of the rows, as once, few or many counts, or as a class when the clone is expanded.

d_gene: TRBD1; abundance: NA; j_gene: TRBJ1-2; v_gene: TRBV12-3/TRBV12-4; CDR3nt: TGTGCCAGCAGTTTAGACTTAAGGGACAGCCACAACTATGGCTACACCTTC; CDR3aa: CASSLDLRDSHNYGYTF
d_gene: NA; abundance: many; j_gene: TRBJ2-7; v_gene: TRBV11-2; CDR3nt: TGTGCCAGCAGCTTAGATTACAGGGACGAGCAGTACTTC; CDR3aa: CASSLDYRDEQYF
d_gene: NA; abundance: many; j_gene: TRBJ1-1; v_gene: TRBV30; CDR3nt: TGTGCCTGGAGACGGCACGAGAACACTGAAGCTTTCTTT; CDR3aa: CAWRRHENTEAFF
d_gene: NA; abundance: few; j_gene: TRBJ2-5; v_gene: TRBV20-1; CDR3nt: TGCAATGCTAGAGATCCAAAGGGGCGAGAGACCCAGTACTTC; CDR3aa: CNARDPKGRETQYF
d_gene: NA; abundance: NA; j_gene: TRBJ1-6; v_gene: TRBV28; CDR3nt: TGTGCCAGCAGTTTGGCGAATGGTTATGCCTATAATTCACCCCTCCACTTT; CDR3aa: CASSLANGYAYNSPLHF
d_gene: TRBD1; abundance: many; j_gene: TRBJ1-2; v_gene: TRBV14; CDR3nt: TGTGCCAGCAGCCCCATAAGACAGGGCCGCGGCTACACCTTC; CDR3aa: CASSPIRQGRGYTF
d_gene: NA; abundance: many; j_gene: TRBJ2-7; v_gene: TRBV27; CDR3nt: TGTGCCAGCAGTGTAAGGGACGGAACCTACGAGCAGTACTTC; CDR3aa: CASSVRDGTYEQYF
d_gene: NA; abundance: few; j_gene: TRBJ2-1; v_gene: TRBV5-4; CDR3nt: TGTGCCAGCAGCTTGCCGGTCTTTGGTAGCGATGAGCAGTTCTTC; CDR3aa: CASSLPVFGSDEQFF
d_gene: TRBD2; abundance: many; j_gene: TRBJ2-5; v_gene: TRBV20-1; CDR3nt: TGCAGTGCTAGAATCACTAGCGGGAGGCACGCCCTCCAAGAGACCCAGTACTTC; CDR3aa: CSARITSGRHALQETQYF
d_gene: NA; abundance: many; j_gene: TRBJ2-1; v_gene: TRBV7-7; CDR3nt: TGTGCTAGCAGATCGGCCGGGGGGCGGGAGCAGTTCTTC; CDR3aa: CASRSAGGREQFF
d_gene: TRBD1; abundance: once; j_gene: TRBJ1-2; v_gene: TRBV28; CDR3nt: TGTGCCAGCAGTTTTGGGACAGGTTCTGGTTTTTTTGGCTACACCTTC; CDR3aa: CASSFGTGSGFFGYTF
d_gene: NA; abundance: few; j_gene: TRBJ2-7; v_gene: TRBV4-1; CDR3nt: TGCGCCAGCAGCCAAGATTCGGGACAATTCTACGAGCAGTACTTC; CDR3aa: CASSQDSGQFYEQYF
d_gene: NA; abundance: many; j_gene: TRBJ1-2; v_gene: TRBV30; CDR3nt: TGTGCCTGGAGTGGGACTCCCCGTGGCTACACCTTC; CDR3aa: CAWSGTPRGYTF
d_gene: NA; abundance: many; j_gene: TRBJ1-1; v_gene: TRBV7-9; CDR3nt: TGTGCCAGCAGCTTATCCGGGCGGGGGGAAGCTTTCTTT; CDR3aa: CASSLSGRGEAFF
d_gene: NA; abundance: many; j_gene: TRBJ2-3; v_gene: TRBV7-3; CDR3nt: TGTGCCAGCAGCAATCAGTACACAGATACGCAGTATTTT; CDR3aa: CASSNQYTDTQYF
d_gene: NA; abundance: many; j_gene: TRBJ2-2; v_gene: TRBV7-2; CDR3nt: TGTGCCAGCAGCCCCAGCGGGTATAACACCGGGGAGCTGTTTTTT; CDR3aa: CASSPSGYNTGELFF